This TCR beta chain was documented in a study of T-cell memory formation after mild COVID-19. Across the whole study: Most TCR clusters belonged to a single donor. General observations from the study: The appearance of some responding clones in pre-infection memory suggested that cross-reactive memory joined. The CD4+ clones that contracted clustered mainly within CM and EM, and the CD8+ clones concentrated in EMRA.

The CDR3 consists of 15 residues. The trim removed 6 bases at V and 3 bases at J, leaving 9 bases unmatched. Each CDR3 protein is one row after TCRdb ran MiXCR on the 5' RACE reads. The table records roughly 450,000 distinct CDR3 sequences, roughly 18% of them present only once. About this clonotype: Its antigen is not identified.

The specimen sequenced was PBMCs or a T cell subset sorted from them (not recorded which). The V and J genes are TRBV12-3 or TRBV12-4 and TRBJ2-3; 7 bases line up with TRBD2. This clonotype was sampled from a man between 18 and 35 years old who had mild COVID-19 (a few samples of this study predate the infection). Cell type and time point are not known. The CDR3 bases are TGTGCCAGCAGCCGGGGGGTTCGTGGGACAGATACGCAGTATTTT. As protein: CASSRGVRGTDTQYF.